This T cell receptor (beta chain) derives from a study of beta chain features in type 1 diabetes. In its sample, this clone was seen a few times. What it binds is not known. The V gene's germline CDR1 is SGHVS and CDR2 FNYEAQ. V was pared by 2 bases and J by 4 bases, with 4 bases between. The CDR3 runs 12 residues. The study reverse transcribed the entire isolated RNA, so it sequenced expressed TCRB transcripts. Profiled with immunoSEQ multiplex PCR; TCRdb holds only in-frame clones, not every one. In the table there are some 240,000 clones, around 16% of which are singletons. Study-wide results and caveats: Moderately but significantly shorter TCRB CDR3s were found in Type 1 diabetes patients in all four CD4+ subsets.

This TCR was sampled from a man under 40 with type 1 diabetes. The source material was naive CD4+ T cells from blood. The chain is built from TRBV7-6 and TRBJ2-3, with unresolved D. CDR3 residues: CASSLQADTQYF. Written as DNA, the CDR3 is TGTGCCAGCAGCTTACAGGCAGATACGCAGTATTTT.